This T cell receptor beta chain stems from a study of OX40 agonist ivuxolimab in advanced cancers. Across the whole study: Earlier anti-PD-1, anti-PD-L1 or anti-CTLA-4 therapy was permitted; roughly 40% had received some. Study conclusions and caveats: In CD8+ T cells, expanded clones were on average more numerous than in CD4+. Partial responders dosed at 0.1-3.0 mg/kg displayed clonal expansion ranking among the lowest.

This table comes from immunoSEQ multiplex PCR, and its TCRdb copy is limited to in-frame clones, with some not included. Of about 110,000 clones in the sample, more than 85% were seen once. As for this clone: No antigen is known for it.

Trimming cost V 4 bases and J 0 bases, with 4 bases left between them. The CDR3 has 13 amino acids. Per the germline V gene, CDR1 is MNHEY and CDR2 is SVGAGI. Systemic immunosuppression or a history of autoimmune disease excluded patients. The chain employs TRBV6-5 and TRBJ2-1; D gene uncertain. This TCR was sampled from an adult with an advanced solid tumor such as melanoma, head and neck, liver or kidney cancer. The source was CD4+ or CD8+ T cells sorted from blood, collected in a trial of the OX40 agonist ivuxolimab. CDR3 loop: CASSSYSYNEQFF. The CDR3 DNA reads TGTGCCAGCAGTTCCTACTCCTACAATGAGCAGTTCTTC.